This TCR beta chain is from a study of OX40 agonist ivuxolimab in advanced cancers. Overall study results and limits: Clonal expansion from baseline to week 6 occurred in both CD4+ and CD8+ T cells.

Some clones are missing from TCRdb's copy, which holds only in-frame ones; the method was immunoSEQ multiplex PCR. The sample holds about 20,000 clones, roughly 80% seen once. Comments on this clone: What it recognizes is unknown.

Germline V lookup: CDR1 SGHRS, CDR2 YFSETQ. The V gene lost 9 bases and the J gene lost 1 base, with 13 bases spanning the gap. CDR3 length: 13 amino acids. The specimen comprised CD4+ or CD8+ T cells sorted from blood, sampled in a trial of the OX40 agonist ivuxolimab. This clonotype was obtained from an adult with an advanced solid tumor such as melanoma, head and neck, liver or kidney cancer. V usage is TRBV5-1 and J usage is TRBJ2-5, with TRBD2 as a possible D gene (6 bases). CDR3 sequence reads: CATSEGSQETQYF. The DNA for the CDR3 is TGCGCCACTTCGGAGGGGTCCCAAGAGACCCAGTACTTC. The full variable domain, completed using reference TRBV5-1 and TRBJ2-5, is KAGVTQTPRYLIKTRGQQVTLSCSPISGHRSVSWYQQTPGQGLQFLFEYFSETQRNKGNFPGRFSGRQFSNSRSEMNVSTLELGDSALYLCATSEGSQETQYFGPGTRLLVL.